This T cell receptor beta chain was identified during a study of blood T cell repertoires in COVID-19. Across the whole study: Samples taken during acute and convalescent COVID-19 were collected in the United States, Italy and Spain.

The V gene's germline CDR1 is LGHNA and CDR2 YNFKEQ. The CDR3 consists of 17 residues. Unmatched junction bases numbered 10, after V lost 0 bases and J lost 7 bases. Study processing details: From reference gene primer amplification, estimates of nucleated cell counts were derived. Some clones are missing from TCRdb's copy, which holds only in-frame ones; the method was immunoSEQ multiplex PCR. D and trimming come from the DNA, and the V and J calls and clone size come from that table. The sample includes under 350,000 clones, over 75% of them seen just once. The sequence was collected from a human donor in a cohort sampled during active COVID-19. Sequencing was done on a sample of peripheral blood. The genes are TRBV4-2 and TRBJ2-1; 9 positions match TRBD1. The DNA of the CDR3 is TGTGCCAGCAGCCAAGAGACTACCGGGACAGGGAGTAATGAGCAGTTCTTC. It codes for CASSQETTGTGSNEQFF.